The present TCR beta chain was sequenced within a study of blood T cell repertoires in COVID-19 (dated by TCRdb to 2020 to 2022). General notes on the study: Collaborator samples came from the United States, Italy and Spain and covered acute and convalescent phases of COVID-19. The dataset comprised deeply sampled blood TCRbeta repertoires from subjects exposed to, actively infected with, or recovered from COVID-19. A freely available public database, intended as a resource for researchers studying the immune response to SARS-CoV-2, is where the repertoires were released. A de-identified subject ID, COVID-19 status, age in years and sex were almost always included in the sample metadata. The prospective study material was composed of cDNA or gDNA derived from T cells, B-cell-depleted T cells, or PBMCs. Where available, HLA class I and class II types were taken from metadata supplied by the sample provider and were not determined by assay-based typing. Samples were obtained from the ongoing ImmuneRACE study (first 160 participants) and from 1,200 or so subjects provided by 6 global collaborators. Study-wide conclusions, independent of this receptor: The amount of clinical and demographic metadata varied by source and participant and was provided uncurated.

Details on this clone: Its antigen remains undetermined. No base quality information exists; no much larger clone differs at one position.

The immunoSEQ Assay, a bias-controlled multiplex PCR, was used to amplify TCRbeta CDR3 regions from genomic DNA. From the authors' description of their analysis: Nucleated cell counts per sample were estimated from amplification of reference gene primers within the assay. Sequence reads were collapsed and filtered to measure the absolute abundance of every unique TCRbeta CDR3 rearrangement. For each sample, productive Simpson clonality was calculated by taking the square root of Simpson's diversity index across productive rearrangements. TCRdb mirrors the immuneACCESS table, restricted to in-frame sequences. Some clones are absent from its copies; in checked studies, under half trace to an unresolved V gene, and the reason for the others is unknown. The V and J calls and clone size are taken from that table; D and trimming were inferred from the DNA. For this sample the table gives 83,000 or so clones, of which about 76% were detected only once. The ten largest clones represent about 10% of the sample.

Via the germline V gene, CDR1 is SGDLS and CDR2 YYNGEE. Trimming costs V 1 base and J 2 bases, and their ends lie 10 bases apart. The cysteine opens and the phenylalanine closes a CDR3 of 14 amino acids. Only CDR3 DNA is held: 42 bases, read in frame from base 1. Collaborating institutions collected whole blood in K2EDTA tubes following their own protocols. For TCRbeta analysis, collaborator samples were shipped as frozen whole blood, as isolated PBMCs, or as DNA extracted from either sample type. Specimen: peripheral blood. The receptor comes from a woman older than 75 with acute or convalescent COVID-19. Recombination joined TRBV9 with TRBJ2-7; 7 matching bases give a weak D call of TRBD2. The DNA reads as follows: TGTGCCAGCAGCGTACAGGGGACTACCTACGAGCAGTACTTC. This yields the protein CASSVQGTTYEQYF.